This record covers a single T cell receptor (beta chain). The antigen is not known. The data were taken from a study of T cell responses to AZD1222 COVID-19 vaccine. Overall study findings and caveats: Clonal diversity may have been underestimated in mostly white British donors.

Sequenced by immunoSEQ multiplex PCR; TCRdb stores in-frame clones only, minus some. The sample holds roughly 260,000 clones, approximately 93% seen once. This receptor was obtained from an adult in good health. Here the sequenced sample was peripheral blood, taken on day 0 of AZD1222 vaccination.

CDR3 in DNA: TGTGCCATAGGGGGGAGGGTGGCGACAGATACGCAGTATTTT. Translating gives CAIGGRVATDTQYF. This sequence joins TRBV28 and TRBJ2-3; possible D gene TRBD2, 7 bases. Between the trimmed V and J ends, which lost 10 bases and 3 bases, there was a span of 17 bases. Germline loops: CDR1 MDHEN, CDR2 SYDVKM. The CDR3 spans 14 residues.